This entry is about one TCR beta chain. Which antigen it targets is not known. No much larger clone is present one base from it, and per-base qualities are unavailable. The source of the sample is a study of cytomegalovirus exposure and HLA in healthy donors (dated by TCRdb to about 2017). About the investigation overall: An earlier analysis of some 500 of the donors reported 250 to 300 Gb of sequence data and some 120 million unique TCR beta sequences from about 200 million T cells. Approximately 310 gigabases of sequencing data and approximately 84 million unique TCR sequences were included in an early release covering roughly 700 HLA-typed donors. Among the approximately 400 genotyped donors, 75% to 90% belonged to the genetic ancestry cluster associated with self-reported Caucasian donors. The aim of the study was to test whether cataloging public T cell receptors could identify signatures of past pathogen exposure. Using immunosequencing, the study profiled T cell repertoires from 500 to 800 subjects and related those repertoires to cytomegalovirus serostatus. Besides the first cohort of around 670 subjects, a separate validation cohort made up of 95 to 150 different subjects was used. High-throughput TCR immunosequencing, statistical association of individual TCRs with disease status, and machine learning were combined to predict cytomegalovirus infection status. A later analysis re-examined previously published TCR beta repertoires from more than 600 donors and added high-resolution HLA genotyping to investigate patterns of TCR occurrence. The later analysis used no new phenotypic data to find candidate immune exposures, relying instead on TCR beta sequences and their occurrence across donors. To decide whether each TCR beta V gene segment behaved as functional or pseudogenic, an earlier analysis of some 570 of the donors relied on high-throughput TCR beta sequencing. Donor age, sex, ethnicity and CMV serostatus were collected together with the repertoire data. A later genetic analysis used genome-wide SNP genotypes for about three fifths of the roughly 700 donors, treating that subset as a discovery cohort. Every discovery cohort repertoire had been produced on one sequencing platform. Both class I and class II loci were covered by HLA typing, at four-digit resolution. The number of typed donors differed by locus: about 620-630 for A, B, C, DRB1 and DQB1; 500 to 550 for DQA1; approximately 610 for DPA1; and some 450 for DPB1. About five DR-DQ haplotypes were treated as single units for association and clustering because of strong linkage in the cohort. On average, approximately 250,000 unique TCR beta nucleotide sequences were sequenced per donor among 300 to 500 genotyped donors of the cohort, with roughly 18% of those sequences being non-productive.

Library preparation used the immunoSEQ multiplex PCR assay. For the multiplex PCR, a mixture combining 60 forward primers for TCR Vbeta segments and 13 reverse primers for TCR Jbeta segments was used. The CDR3 region of rearranged TCR beta genes was amplified from genomic DNA by a multiplex PCR assay. The amplified TCR beta libraries were sequenced on the Illumina HiSeq System as 87-base-pair reads. The study's processing was this. A later analysis counted approximately 74 million unique TCR beta chains across the 666 repertoires, and 10 million to 12 million of these chains were shared by at least two donors. Raw reads were error-corrected and collapsed into unique sequences by a nearest-neighbor algorithm in which closely related sequences were merged to remove PCR and sequencing errors. V, D and J gene segments were assigned by aligning CDR3 sequences to IMGT reference sequences. For a sequence to be retained, a match of at least six nucleotides to both a V gene segment and a J gene segment was required. A rearrangement was called productive if the CDR3 had no stop codons and remained in frame with V and J, and every other rearrangement was called non-productive. CDR3 was defined by IMGT convention, running from the second conserved V-encoded cysteine to the conserved J-encoded phenylalanine. Sequences without an unambiguous match to a single V gene segment were excluded from the earlier analysis of about 640 of the donors. An earlier analysis of 587 of the donors called V segments functional above 56.7% productive rearrangements and segregating when the between-donor standard deviation exceeded 5%. A statistical classification framework was developed to diagnose cytomegalovirus status using the catalog of TCR beta chain sequences. In a later analysis, TCR nucleotide sequences were compared against IMGT/GENE-DB human TR gene sequences so that V and J genes could be assigned. A later analysis assigned CDR3 sequences and most-parsimonious VDJ recombination scenarios with the TCRdist pipeline. A later analysis defined each TCR beta chain by its CDR3 amino acid sequence plus V-gene family, and excluded reads lacking a unique V-gene family. A later analysis removed roughly 590 highly shared, low-generation-probability nucleotide sequences to deal with suspected cross-contamination and a sequencing artifact. For each public chain, a later analysis derived a clonal expansion index from normalized ranks of inferred template counts within each repertoire. Generation probabilities in a later analysis came from a VDJ recombination model fitted to out-of-frame rearrangements, and those results were checked against IGoR. Hypergeometric tests were used in a later analysis to score TCR-TCR, TCR-HLA and TCR-CMV co-occurrence, with a repertoire-size bias correction applied to the TCR pairs. False discovery rates were estimated in a later analysis by permuting HLA or CMV assignments 20 times. In a later analysis, co-occurring TCRs were grouped with DBSCAN, and TCRdist sequence similarity was added when clustering was performed within HLA-allele-positive subsets. Repertoires with fewer than 30,000 or more than 120,000 public chains, plus five repertoires with anomalous nucleotide sharing, were excluded from co-occurrence clustering. Entries here come from immuneACCESS through TCRdb and include only in-frame sequences with V and J called. Some clones fail to appear in such tables; in the studies checked, an unresolved V gene covers under half of the shortfall, and the cause of the remainder is unknown. The V and J calls and clone size are taken from that table; D and trimming were inferred from the DNA. This sample holds 150,000 to 200,000 clones; almost 85% were observed only once. The ten biggest clones cover around 4.9% of the sample.

The cohort was made up of approximately 670 healthy bone marrow donors. At the time of sampling, all cohort members were nominally healthy, though unrecorded immune exposures were likely present. The donor was CMV seropositive and belonged to the group of over 250 seropositive cohort members. A peripheral blood sample was collected from each donor, and TCR beta sequencing was performed on peripheral blood mononuclear cells. The Qiagen DNeasy Blood Extraction Kit was used to extract genomic DNA from the blood cell samples. Trimming at the junction amounts to 5 bases on V and 2 bases on J, and the germline ends lie 7 bases apart. The germline V gene yields SGHRS for CDR1 and YFSETQ for CDR2. The CDR3 has 12 amino acids, counting the end cysteine and phenylalanine. Of the read, only the CDR3 DNA is kept; its 36 bases are in frame from base 1. The research as a whole found: A later analysis found that TCR association rates varied across HLA loci, with DRB1 alleles showing the most associated TCRs and HLA-C alleles the fewest. Correlated functional status among segregating V segments might reflect linkage disequilibrium, but an unknown experimental factor could not be ruled out. In an earlier analysis of around 500 of the donors, most TCR beta V segments appeared in productive rearrangements about 87% or about 30% of the time, broadly matching IMGT annotations. Some IMGT-functional V segments, including TRBV6-2 and TRBV6-3, could not be distinguished by the 87-base-pair reads and were therefore excluded. In a later genetic analysis, fewer N-insertions in productive TCRs were reported among donors in an Asian-associated ancestry cluster than the approximately 670-donor mean. The classifier was reported to diagnose cytomegalovirus status with high specificity and sensitivity in both the original cohort and the validation cohort. According to a later analysis, most CMV-associated TCR beta chains appeared to be HLA-restricted, and the HLA associations seemed to be driven largely by CMV exposure. Over 15 rarely observed V segments, including chromosome 9 orphons, were excluded from the earlier analysis of approximately 600 of the donors because counts were too low. Because HLA typing was unavailable for some donors at each locus, only the typed subset was used in association tests. Roughly uniform sequencing depth across donors was assumed in presence/absence analyses, although this assumption may not hold. Several of the top co-occurrence clusters appeared to be linked to parvovirus B19, influenza, CMV and Epstein-Barr virus, according to a later analysis. The sequencing pipeline was judged likely to have produced a cluster of highly shared sequence variants as a technical artifact. Most TCR sequences were seen in very few donors, while some public TCRs were found in many individuals. A later genetic analysis associated a missense DCLRE1C variant with V-gene and J-gene trimming of TCR beta chains, and an independent cohort replicated the association. A few of the identified cytomegalovirus-associated TCR beta chains were confirmed in vitro to be specific for cytomegalovirus antigens. A later analysis associated 16,951 TCR beta sequences with specific HLA alleles at a false discovery rate of 0.05. For the cohort, immune exposure information was limited to CMV serostatus. Compared with equally common non-associated chains, HLA-associated TCR beta chains in a later analysis were more clonally expanded and had lower generation probabilities. According to the authors, the approach could potentially be generalized to other disease states and immunological phenotypes. When HLA alleles, especially DR and DQ, strongly co-occurred, TCR associations were difficult to assign to individual alleles. This cohort had only TCR beta chains sequenced, and the lack of alpha or paired-chain data limited which features could be detected. In the study, roughly 160 TCR beta chains were listed as associated with cytomegalovirus. A further reported finding was that TCR beta sequences accurately predicted the HLA-A and HLA-B alleles for most subjects in the first cohort.

This clonotype was obtained from a girl aged 10 to 17 in good health and CMV-seropositive. The rearranged chain carries TRBV5-1 and TRBJ1-2, with no D gene named confidently. Sequencing input: PBMCs. The CDR3 protein is CASSEGNYGYTF. DNA sequence: TGCGCCAGCAGTGAGGGAAACTATGGCTACACCTTC.